These 27 T cell receptor beta chains were all obtained from the same sample, sequenced in a study of T cell responses to AZD1222 COVID-19 vaccine. The protocol was immunoSEQ multiplex PCR, while the TCRdb copy is restricted to in-frame clones and leaves out a portion. The table has 150,000 or so clones, under 95% seen once. The sequences come from peripheral blood, collected on day 0 of AZD1222 vaccination. These receptors all stem from an adult in good health.

This clone was seen a few times. The chain uses TRBV3-1 (or the pseudogene TRBV3-2) and TRBJ1-5, with a tentative D call TRBD1 (5 bases). Germline V CDR1 and CDR2: LGHDT, YNNKEL (reference sequence). This CDR3 comprises 12 residues. V lost 4 bases and J lost 5, with 6 bases in between. As DNA, the CDR3 is TGTGCCAGCAGCCTACAGGATCAGCCCCAGCATTTT. Encoded protein: CASSLQDQPQHF.

V is TRBV6-5 and J is TRBJ1-5; D uncertain. The V gene's germline CDR1 is MNHEY and CDR2 SVGAGI. The CDR3 has 13 amino acids. V shed 8 bases and J shed 4 bases, with 12 bases lying between them. The CDR3 nucleotides read TGTGCCAGCGGGCGGGAGCTTAATCAGCCCCAGCATTTT. Amino acid sequence: CASGRELNQPQHF.

The sample holds one count of this clone. V is TRBV12-3 or TRBV12-4 and J is TRBJ2-2, with D unclear. V was trimmed by 6 bases and J by 3 bases, leaving 5 bases between them. This CDR3 contains 12 residues. The CDR3 here is CASSAHTGELFF. CDR3 DNA sequence: TGTGCCAGCAGCGCTCACACCGGGGAGCTGTTTTTT.

The chain links TRBV15 to TRBJ2-1; perhaps D is TRBD1 or TRBD2 (6 bases each). The germline V and J ends were trimmed by 7 bases and 8 bases, with 21 bases remaining between them. The CDR3 length is 15 residues. Germline assignment: CDR1 LNHNV and CDR2 YYDKDF (reference sequence). The CDR3 DNA reads as TGTGCCACCACGAGGGGTTTAGGGGGGCGCGATGAGCAGTTCTTC. This gives the protein CATTRGLGGRDEQFF.

The chain uses TRBV7-2 and TRBJ2-7, with D possibly being TRBD2 (6 bases). The germline V and J ends were trimmed by 1 base and 6 bases, with 10 bases remaining between them. Germline V gives CDR1 SGHTA, CDR2 FQGNSA. This CDR3 is built from 13 residues. CDR3 in amino acids: CASSLVEEGEQYF. The DNA for the CDR3 is TGTGCCAGCAGCTTAGTTGAGGAGGGCGAGCAGTACTTC.

The chain carries TRBV4-2 and TRBJ2-7; D may be TRBD2 (5 bases). Trimming cost V 0 bases and J 6 bases, with 15 bases left between them. Germline loops: CDR1 LGHNA, CDR2 YNFKEQ. The CDR3 runs 15 residues. This CDR3 reads CASSQDSLYRGEQYF. Written as DNA, the CDR3 is TGTGCCAGCAGCCAAGATTCCCTCTATCGGGGCGAGCAGTACTTC.

This clone was found once. V gene TRBV5-4 combines with J gene TRBJ2-7, with D tentatively TRBD1 (5 bases). CDR1 is SGHNT and CDR2 is YYREEE in the germline V gene (reference sequence). There are 15 residues in the CDR3. The ends were cut back, 2 bases at V and 6 bases at J, with 18 bases in the middle. Written as DNA, the CDR3 is TGTGCCAGCAGCTTTCCAGGGTCGGCCGGTGGCGAGCAGTACTTC. Protein product: CASSFPGSAGGEQYF.

CDR3 amino acids: CASSPRALPTGEQYF. CDR3 DNA: TGTGCCAGCAGTCCTCGGGCCTTACCAACCGGAGAGCAGTACTTC. This rearrangement joins TRBV27 to TRBJ2-7; no firm D call. V was clipped by 5 bases and J by 7 bases, with 21 bases between them. Germline V gene sequence: CDR1 MNHEY, CDR2 SMNVEV (reference sequence). The CDR3 loop spans 15 amino acids.

The V call is TRBV4-3, the J call TRBJ2-2; 8 bases agree with TRBD2. The CDR3 has 16 residues. Germline V gene sequence: CDR1 LGHNA, CDR2 YSLEER. V gave up 3 bases and J gave up 1 base; unmatched junction bases: 4. CDR3 loop: CASSHRTSLNTGELFF. The CDR3 region has the DNA TGCGCCAGCAGCCACCGGACTAGCCTGAACACCGGGGAGCTGTTTTTT.

The rearrangement joins TRBV7-8 to TRBJ1-2; unclear D gene. Trimming took 2 bases from V and 8 from J, leaving 15 bases between them. This CDR3 has 14 residues. Germline V lookup: CDR1 SGHVS, CDR2 FQNEAQ. CDR3 DNA: TGTGCCAGCAGCTTATCTCGTACGTCAAGGGGCTACACCTTC. It specifies CASSLSRTSRGYTF.

The rearrangement uses TRBV5-3 and TRBJ1-3; D possibly corresponds to TRBD1 (5 bases). TRBV5-3 is classed as an ORF, of uncertain function. CDR3 length: 16 amino acids. Trimming removed 5 bases at V and 2 bases at J, with 17 bases between. In DNA form, the CDR3 reads TGTGCCAGAAGTCAGGGACTGAGGGAGGCTGGAAACACCATATATTTT. Translated, it gives CARSQGLREAGNTIYF.

The rearrangement uses TRBV7-9 and TRBJ1-5; D is unresolved. Germline V CDR1 and CDR2: SEHNR, FQNEAQ (reference sequence). Trimming removed 5 bases from V and 4 bases from J, with 6 bases in between. This CDR3 is built from 12 residues. The CDR3 region is CASSLHNQPQHF. The CDR3 DNA is TGTGCCAGCAGCCTACATAATCAGCCCCAGCATTTT.

Only one count was recorded for this clone. The rearrangement links TRBV6-5 to TRBJ2-4, with D perhaps matching TRBD1 (6 bases). V shed 4 bases and J shed 8 bases, with 9 bases lying between them. Germline CDR1 and CDR2: MNHEY and SVGAGI. The CDR3 extends over 12 amino acids. The CDR3 reads CASSLKGDIQYF. CDR3 nucleotide sequence: TGTGCCAGCAGTTTGAAGGGGGACATTCAGTACTTC.

This rearrangement joins TRBV10-3 to TRBJ1-6; no reliable D call. Germline lookup yields CDR1 ENHRY and CDR2 SYGVKD. The CDR3 totals 15 residues. Trimming took 0 bases from V and 10 from J, leaving 13 bases between them. The CDR3 DNA reads TGTGCCATCAGTGAGTCCCAGGACGGTTTGTCACCCCTCCACTTT. Translated: CAISESQDGLSPLHF.

The chain joins TRBV7-8 to TRBJ2-7, with a tentative D call TRBD1 (6 bases). CDR3 length equals 13 residues. V lost 2 bases and J lost 5, with 10 bases in between. Germline V gives CDR1 SGHVS, CDR2 FQNEAQ. Here the CDR3 reads CASSLRQGNEQYF. The CDR3, as DNA: TGTGCCAGCAGCTTACGGCAGGGGAACGAGCAGTACTTC.

V gene TRBV3-1 (or the pseudogene TRBV3-2) combines with J gene TRBJ2-5, with D tentatively TRBD1 (5 bases). Germline loops: CDR1 LGHDT, CDR2 YNNKEL (reference sequence). With 0 bases removed from V and 7 bases from J, the gap between germline ends came to 9 bases. This CDR3 is built from 13 residues. CDR3 DNA: TGTGCCAGCAGCCAAGAATGGCAGGGGACCCAGTACTTC. Translation: CASSQEWQGTQYF.

J is TRBJ1-5 and V is TRBV20-1; a possible D gene is TRBD1 (6 bases). Trimming left V 3 bases short and J 5 bases short, with 14 bases between. Germline assignment: CDR1 DFQATT and CDR2 SNEGSKA (reference sequence). The CDR3 consists of 14 residues. The CDR3 region has the DNA TGCAGTGCTAGTGGGACACGAGGGGATCAGCCCCAGCATTTT. It translates to CSASGTRGDQPQHF.

In regard to this clone: One junction end disagrees with the germline gene, perhaps due to a read error. The chain joins TRBV6-5 to TRBJ1-2, with no clear D. The CDR3 spans 12 residues. Germline CDR1 and CDR2: MNHEY and SVGAGI. CDR3: CASSHSTGGYTF. The CDR3 DNA sequence: TGTGCCAGCAGTCACTCGACTGGGGGCTACACCTTC.

The chain links TRBV27 to TRBJ2-5, with TRBD1 matching over 10 bases. V was clipped by 10 bases and J by 3 bases; unmatched bases: 5. Germline V CDR1 and CDR2: MNHEY, SMNVEV (reference sequence). There are 13 residues in the CDR3. The CDR3 sequence is CATTGTGEETQYF. CDR3 in DNA: TGTGCCACCACCGGGACAGGGGAAGAGACCCAGTACTTC.

The V call is TRBV4-2, the J call TRBJ2-1, with 12 bases that match TRBD2. Germline CDR1 and CDR2: LGHNA and YNFKEQ. The CDR3 runs 14 residues. With 9 bases clipped from V and 4 bases from J, the junction kept 4 bases outside the gene matches. CDR3 in amino acids: CASKGLAGYNEQFF. As DNA, the CDR3 is TGTGCCAGTAAAGGACTAGCGGGGTACAATGAGCAGTTCTTC.

The chain carries TRBV7-9 and TRBJ1-6; a possible D gene is TRBD1 (5 bases). This CDR3 spans 14 amino acids. Trimming left V 7 bases short and J 10 bases short, with 17 bases between. Germline CDR1 is SEHNR and CDR2 is FQNEAQ (reference sequence). CDR3 DNA: TGTGCCAGCACCCTTAGTGGGGGGGGATCACCCCTCCACTTT. Its translation: CASTLSGGGSPLHF.

The rearrangement links TRBV19 to TRBJ2-7, with TRBD1 identical over 10 bases. Germline trimming cut 9 bases from V and 3 bases from J; bases unmatched to any gene: 5. This CDR3 is built from 13 residues. Germline CDR1 and CDR2: LNHDA and SQIVND (reference sequence). CDR3 sequence reads: CASAGTGVYEQYF. In DNA form, the CDR3 reads TGTGCCAGCGCCGGGACAGGGGTCTACGAGCAGTACTTC.

The V call is TRBV15, the J call TRBJ1-4; the D is unclear. There are 16 residues in the CDR3. The V gene's germline CDR1 is LNHNV and CDR2 YYDKDF (reference sequence). The germline V and J ends were trimmed by 5 bases and 7 bases, with 20 bases remaining between them. The chain's CDR3 is CATSEVRQDGLEKLFF. The CDR3 DNA reads as TGTGCCACCAGCGAGGTCAGGCAGGACGGTCTTGAAAAACTGTTTTTT.

The chain carries TRBV27 and TRBJ1-5; no reliable D call. V dropped 2 bases and J dropped 6 bases, with 11 bases sitting between them. The CDR3 is 14 amino acids. Germline CDR1 MNHEY, CDR2 SMNVEV (reference sequence). CDR3 residues: CASSLGRGFQPQHF. As DNA, the CDR3 is TGTGCCAGCAGTTTAGGACGGGGATTTCAGCCCCAGCATTTT.

The rearrangement uses TRBV7-2 and TRBJ1-1; unclear D gene. Per germline, CDR1 SGHTA and CDR2 FQGNSA. V was cut by 2 bases and J by 0 bases, with 10 bases left in between. This CDR3 comprises 15 residues. CDR3 protein: CASSLSQTMNTEAFF. CDR3 DNA sequence: TGTGCCAGCAGCTTATCACAGACCATGAACACTGAAGCTTTCTTT.

The rearrangement joins TRBV15 to TRBJ2-2; 8 bases are a match to TRBD2. Germline-derived CDR1 and CDR2 are LNHNV and YYDKDF (reference sequence). The CDR3 spans 18 residues. V lost 0 bases and J lost 6; bases outside the gene matches: 12. CDR3 DNA: TGTGCCACCAGCAGAGATAGAAGAGGAGCGGGAGATGCCGGGGAGCTGTTTTTT. Amino acids: CATSRDRRGAGDAGELFF.

CDR3 region: CASSLSASGGQETQYF. Here the CDR3 DNA reads TGTGCCAGCAGCTTAAGTGCTAGCGGGGGCCAAGAGACCCAGTACTTC. The V gene is TRBV7-3, the J gene TRBJ2-5; 10 bases map to TRBD2. CDR3 length: 16 residues. The ends lost 1 base at V and 1 base at J; junction bases unmatched: 3. The germline V gene has CDR1 SGHTA and CDR2 FQGTGA. Looking up the rest from reference TRBV7-3 and TRBJ2-5 gives the full variable domain: GAGVSQTPSNKVTEKGKYVELRCDPISGHTALYWYRQSLGQGPEFLIYFQGTGAADDSGLPNDRFFAVRPEGSVSTLKIQRTERGDSAVYLCASSLSASGGQETQYFGPGTRLLVL.